The clone carrying this TCR beta chain was seen ten or more times. The antigen is not known. The sample comes from a study of T-cell memory formation after mild COVID-19. About the study: There were largely donor-specific TCR clusters. Points from the study as a whole: Memory from before infection featured some responding clones, which suggests cross-reactive memory joined.

Via MiXCR, TCRdb re-called the 5' RACE reads, giving one row per CDR3 protein. The sample records 400,000 or so distinct CDR3 sequences, approximately 20% being singletons. This CDR3 contains 16 residues. V was shortened by 5 bases and J by 4 bases, with 19 bases between the two germline ends. CDR1 is MNHEY and CDR2 is SMNVEV in the germline V gene (reference sequence). The specimen was PBMCs or a T cell subset sorted from them (not recorded which). This sequence originates from an adult woman who had mild COVID-19 (a few samples of this study predate the infection). Cell type and time point are not known. The V and J genes are TRBV27 and TRBJ2-3, with D perhaps matching TRBD2 (6 bases). The DNA for the CDR3 is TGTGCCAGCAGTCTCACCTCGGGACTGCCCGCAGATACGCAGTATTTT. Translated, it gives CASSLTSGLPADTQYF.